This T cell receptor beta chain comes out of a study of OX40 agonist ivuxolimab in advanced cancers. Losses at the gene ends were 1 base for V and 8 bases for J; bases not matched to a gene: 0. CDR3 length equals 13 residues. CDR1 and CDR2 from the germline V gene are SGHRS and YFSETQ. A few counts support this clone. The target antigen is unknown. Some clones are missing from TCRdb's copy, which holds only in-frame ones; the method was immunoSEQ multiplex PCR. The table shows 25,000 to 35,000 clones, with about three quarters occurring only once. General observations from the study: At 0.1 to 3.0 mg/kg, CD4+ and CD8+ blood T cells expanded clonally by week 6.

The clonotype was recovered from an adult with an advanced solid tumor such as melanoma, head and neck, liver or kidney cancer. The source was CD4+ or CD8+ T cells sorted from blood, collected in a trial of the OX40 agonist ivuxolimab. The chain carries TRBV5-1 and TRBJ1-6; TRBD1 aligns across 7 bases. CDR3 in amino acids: CASSLTGDSPLHF. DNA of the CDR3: TGCGCCAGCAGCTTGACAGGGGATTCACCCCTCCACTTT.